This is a list of T cell receptor beta chains from one sample in a study of blood T cells in healthy people across ages. TCRdb reprocessed the 5' RACE reads with MiXCR, giving one entry per CDR3 protein. The top ten clones hold approximately 20% of a sample with over a million distinct CDR3 sequences, 35% to 55% of them seen once. Specimen: blood. Receptor source: an older woman in good health. Each CDR3 is given with its conserved first and last residue. A D gene is named only where the DNA matches it firmly. Clone size, where shown, is once, few, many, or a class for clones that have expanded.

. | 15 | . | TRBJ2-4 | TRBV5-1 | CASSLTGPTKNIQYF | TGCGCCAGCAGCTTGACAGGGCCAACCAAAAACATTCAGTACTTC
few | 16 | TRBD2 | TRBJ2-7 | TRBV5-1 | CASSTQTSGYSYEQYF | TGCGCCAGCAGCACCCAAACTAGCGGGTACTCCTACGAGCAGTACTTC
few | 14 | . | TRBJ1-4 | TRBV27 | CASSLRGINEKLFF | TGTGCCAGCAGTTTGAGAGGAATCAATGAAAAACTGTTTTTT
once | 16 | TRBD1 | TRBJ2-7 | TRBV7-6 | CASSPTPGQGSYEQYF | TGTGCCAGCAGCCCAACCCCGGGACAGGGGTCGTACGAGCAGTACTTC
. | 16 | TRBD1 | TRBJ2-7 | TRBV11-2 | CASSRNSPGQGHEQYF | TGTGCCAGCAGCCGAAACTCTCCGGGACAGGGGCATGAGCAGTACTTC
few | 13 | . | TRBJ1-1 | TRBV29-1 | CSSPGVGSTEAFF | TGCAGCTCCCCCGGGGTTGGGTCCACTGAAGCTTTCTTT
few | 15 | . | TRBJ1-5 | TRBV6-2/TRBV6-3 | CASSRPTMGNQPQHF | TGTGCCAGCAGTCGACCGACAATGGGCAATCAGCCCCAGCATTTT
. | 13 | . | TRBJ2-1 | TRBV10-1 | CASSDLSGDEQFF | TGCGCCAGCAGTGATCTTAGCGGCGATGAGCAGTTCTTC
. | 15 | . | TRBJ2-2 | TRBV7-2 | CASSLFGSSTGELFF | TGTGCCAGCAGCTTATTCGGTTCTAGCACCGGGGAGCTGTTTTTT
. | 18 | TRBD1 | TRBJ2-2 | TRBV29-1 | CSVEEGEDRGPSTGELFF | TGCAGCGTTGAAGAGGGGGAGGACAGGGGGCCTAGCACCGGGGAGCTGTTTTTT
. | 15 | TRBD1 | TRBJ2-5 | TRBV6-1 | CASSDVGTGGETQYF | TGTGCCAGCAGTGACGTGGGGACAGGGGGAGAGACCCAGTACTTC
. | 20 | . | TRBJ2-3 | TRBV5-6 | CASSLGPWTVRFGSTDTQYF | TGTGCCAGCAGCCTGGGCCCGTGGACAGTGAGGTTTGGGAGCACAGATACGCAGTATTTT
. | 15 | TRBD2 | TRBJ2-3 | TRBV29-1 | CSVETSGRAADTQYF | TGCAGCGTTGAAACTAGCGGGAGGGCCGCAGATACGCAGTATTTT
. | 12 | . | TRBJ1-6 | TRBV7-9 | CASSLEGTPLHF | TGTGCCAGCAGCTTAGAAGGAACACCCCTCCACTTT
few | 14 | TRBD1 | TRBJ1-2 | TRBV6-5 | CASSYIGQGNGYTF | TGTGCCAGCAGTTACATCGGACAGGGAAATGGCTACACCTTC
. | 12 | . | TRBJ2-3 | TRBV24-1 | CATSGGTDTQYF | TGTGCCACCAGTGGTGGGACAGATACGCAGTATTTT
few | 15 | . | TRBJ1-5 | TRBV12-3/TRBV12-4 | CASSLSGISNQPQHF | TGTGCCAGCAGTTTGTCAGGGATCAGCAATCAGCCCCAGCATTTT
once | 16 | . | TRBJ2-7 | TRBV9 | CASSVSGFRRDYEQYF | TGTGCCAGCAGCGTCTCAGGCTTCCGGAGGGACTACGAGCAGTACTTC
. | 14 | . | TRBJ2-5 | TRBV2 | CASGPSVGENEQYF | TGTGCCAGCGGACCTAGCGTTGGAGAGAATGAGCAGTACTTC
. | 16 | TRBD1 | TRBJ2-5 | TRBV28 | CASSYTGTGVINEQYF | TGTGCCAGCAGTTATACCGGGACAGGGGTTATCAATGAGCAGTACTTC
many | 14 | . | TRBJ2-5 | TRBV10-1 | CASSDLGYQETQYF | TGCGCCAGCAGTGATCTTGGGTACCAAGAGACCCAGTACTTC
. | 16 | TRBD2 | TRBJ2-5 | TRBV25-1 | CASSDSLAEYQETQYF | TGTGCCAGCAGTGATTCACTAGCGGAATACCAAGAGACCCAGTACTTC
. | 14 | . | TRBJ2-7 | TRBV5-1 | CASSLDHPAYEQYF | TGCGCCAGCAGCTTGGACCACCCGGCCTACGAGCAGTACTTC
. | 16 | TRBD2 | TRBJ2-1 | TRBV6-5 | CASSPPDSGGDNEQFF | TGTGCCAGCAGCCCCCCGGATAGCGGGGGGGACAATGAGCAGTTCTTC
. | 14 | . | TRBJ1-5 | TRBV12-3/TRBV12-4 | CASRGDGLNQPQHF | TGTGCCAGCAGAGGGGACGGGTTAAATCAGCCCCAGCATTTT
. | 18 | TRBD2 | TRBJ2-3 | TRBV24-1 | CATSDFLGLAASTDTQYF | TGTGCCACCAGTGATTTCCTAGGACTAGCAGCTAGCACAGATACGCAGTATTTT
. | 16 | TRBD1 | TRBJ1-4 | TRBV29-1 | CSVATTGQKAGEKLFF | TGCAGCGTAGCAACGACAGGGCAGAAAGCAGGAGAAAAACTGTTTTTT
few | 16 | TRBD2 | TRBJ2-5 | TRBV10-1 | CASSRGLAGARETQYF | TGCGCCAGCAGCCGAGGACTAGCGGGAGCGCGGGAGACCCAGTACTTC
. | 16 | . | TRBJ2-1 | TRBV9 | CASSNPRDGRDNEQFF | TGTGCCAGCAGCAATCCCCGGGACGGCCGGGACAATGAGCAGTTCTTC
. | 15 | TRBD2 | TRBJ2-5 | TRBV9 | CASSVRGLAGGEQYF | TGTGCCAGCAGCGTACGGGGACTAGCGGGAGGTGAGCAGTACTTC
. | 19 | . | TRBJ2-3 | TRBV4-1 | CASSQDLARRVSRTDAQYF | TGCGCCAGCAGCCAAGATCTTGCCCGCAGGGTTTCCCGCACAGATGCGCAGTATTTT
. | 14 | . | TRBJ2-3 | TRBV7-9 | CASSLGARVYTQYF | TGTGCCAGCAGCTTAGGGGCTAGAGTATATACGCAGTATTTT
few | 12 | . | TRBJ2-7 | TRBV7-9 | CASSFGEGEQYF | TGTGCCAGCAGCTTTGGAGAGGGGGAGCAGTACTTC
many | 15 | . | TRBJ2-5 | TRBV28 | CASSLSGSGQETQYF | TGTGCCAGCAGCCTCTCCGGTTCCGGGCAGGAGACCCAGTACTTC
. | 15 | TRBD1 | TRBJ1-6 | TRBV6-1 | CASSGGTAGTSPLHF | TGTGCCAGCAGTGGGGGGACAGCGGGAACTTCACCCCTCCACTTT
. | 16 | TRBD2 | TRBJ2-1 | TRBV7-2 | CASSLEGSGGYNEQFF | TGTGCCAGCAGCTTAGAGGGTAGCGGGGGCTACAATGAGCAGTTCTTC
few | 13 | . | TRBJ2-1 | TRBV7-3 | CASSLTSLDEQFF | TGTGCCAGCAGCCTGACTAGTTTGGATGAGCAGTTCTTC
. | 16 | TRBD1 | TRBJ1-5 | TRBV7-9 | CASSTDREGSNQPQHF | TGTGCCAGCAGCACAGACAGGGAGGGGAGCAATCAGCCCCAGCATTTT
. | 15 | . | TRBJ1-5 | TRBV11-2 | CASSPRQAYNQPQHF | TGTGCCAGCAGCCCAAGACAGGCGTACAATCAGCCCCAGCATTTT
few | 15 | TRBD2 | TRBJ2-3 | TRBV20-1 | CSASRTSGGTDTQYF | TGCAGTGCTAGCAGGACTAGCGGGGGCACAGATACGCAGTATTTT
. | 14 | . | TRBJ1-2 | TRBV20-1 | CSANLRRAAYGYTF | TGCAGTGCCAACCTTCGAAGGGCGGCCTATGGCTACACCTTC
. | 15 | . | TRBJ2-2 | TRBV9 | CASSVGRERGGELFF | TGTGCCAGCAGCGTCGGACGGGAAAGGGGCGGGGAGCTGTTTTTT
few | 15 | . | TRBJ2-5 | TRBV29-1 | CSVEVSRPYQETQYF | TGCAGCGTTGAAGTTTCGCGACCTTACCAAGAGACCCAGTACTTC
. | 15 | . | TRBJ2-5 | TRBV7-2 | CASSRGGGGTKTQYF | TGTGCCAGCAGCAGAGGGGGGGGCGGTACGAAGACCCAGTACTTC
few | 16 | . | TRBJ1-1 | TRBV6-2/TRBV6-3 | CASSYDRRVMNTEAFF | TGTGCCAGCAGTTACGATCGGAGGGTCATGAACACTGAAGCTTTCTTT
. | 13 | . | TRBJ2-7 | TRBV29-1 | CSVDQRIPYEQYF | TGCAGCGTTGACCAGCGAATTCCCTACGAGCAGTACTTC
. | 16 | TRBD1 | TRBJ2-3 | TRBV20-1 | CSAIPPATGVTDTQYF | TGCAGTGCTATCCCGCCCGCGACAGGGGTTACAGATACGCAGTATTTT
. | 14 | . | TRBJ2-3 | TRBV27 | CASSFRGNTDTQYF | TGTGCCAGCAGTTTCCGCGGGAACACAGATACGCAGTATTTT
few | 14 | . | TRBJ2-7 | TRBV10-2 | CASTLSGSTYEQYF | TGCGCCAGCACCCTCTCAGGCAGTACCTACGAGCAGTACTTC
few | 14 | . | TRBJ2-3 | TRBV24-1 | CATSEQGGTDTQYF | TGTGCCACCAGTGAACAGGGAGGCACAGATACGCAGTATTTT
. | 15 | TRBD2 | TRBJ2-1 | TRBV11-2 | CASSWGLAKYNEQFF | TGTGCCAGCAGCTGGGGACTAGCGAAATACAATGAGCAGTTCTTC
. | 12 | . | TRBJ2-1 | TRBV29-1 | CSVGVTEETQFF | TGCAGCGTTGGGGTGACAGAAGAGACCCAGTTCTTC
. | 14 | . | TRBJ2-5 | TRBV7-8 | CASSLSLAQETQYF | TGTGCCAGCAGCTTATCTCTAGCCCAAGAGACCCAGTACTTC
. | 13 | TRBD1 | TRBJ1-2 | TRBV12-5 | CASGPQGDRGYTF | TGTGCTAGTGGTCCCCAGGGGGATCGAGGCTACACCTTC
. | 14 | TRBD2 | TRBJ2-5 | TRBV5-5 | CASELASGGETQYF | TGTGCCAGCGAGCTTGCTAGCGGGGGAGAGACCCAGTACTTC
few | 13 | . | TRBJ1-2 | TRBV6-4 | CASSPGVNYGYTF | TGTGCCAGCTCACCGGGGGTCAACTATGGCTACACCTTC